What follows is one T cell receptor beta chain and its context. This clone was seen only a few times. Its binding antigen is unknown. One base away there is no much larger clone; base qualities are not given. The data belong to a study of cytomegalovirus exposure and HLA in healthy donors (dated by TCRdb to 2017 to 2019). General notes on the study: In an earlier analysis of under 750 of the donors, roughly 300 Gb of sequence data and 117 million unique TCR beta sequences from about 179 million T cells were reported. Approximately 300 gigabases of sequencing data and around 85 million unique TCR sequences made up an early release that covered several hundred HLA-typed donors. Among the roughly 380 genotyped donors, about 85% belonged to the genetic ancestry cluster associated with self-reported Caucasian donors. The study was designed to test whether signatures of past pathogen exposure could be identified by cataloging public T cell receptors. The study profiled the T cell repertoires of fewer than 850 subjects by immunosequencing and related them to cytomegalovirus serostatus. In addition to the first cohort of roughly 700 subjects, a separate validation cohort of approximately 120 different subjects was used. To predict cytomegalovirus infection status, the study combined high-throughput TCR immunosequencing, statistical association of individual TCRs with disease status, and machine learning. A later analysis re-examined previously published TCR beta repertoires from about 700 donors and added high-resolution HLA genotyping to investigate patterns of TCR occurrence. The later analysis used no new phenotypic data to find candidate immune exposures, relying instead on TCR beta sequences and their occurrence across donors. In an earlier analysis of more than 550 of the donors, high-throughput TCR beta sequencing was used to judge whether each TCR beta V gene segment behaved as functional or pseudogenic. Donor age, sex, ethnicity and CMV serostatus were compiled together with the repertoire data. A later genetic analysis took genome-wide SNP genotypes for 398 of the 666 donors and used that subset as a discovery cohort. All discovery cohort repertoires had been generated using a single sequencing platform. Class I and class II HLA loci were covered by the typing at four-digit resolution. Typing coverage varied by locus: roughly 620-630 donors for A, B, C, DRB1 and DQB1; 522 for DQA1; about 570 for DPA1; roughly 450 for DPB1. Roughly 5 DR-DQ haplotypes were handled as single units for association and clustering, since linkage in the cohort was strong. Among about 410 genotyped donors of the cohort, an average of roughly 230,000 unique TCR beta nucleotide sequences was sequenced per donor, of which about 18% were non-productive. Results the study describes overall, beyond this receptor: In an earlier analysis of some 640 of the donors, most TCR beta V segments were observed in productive rearrangements about 90% or about 30% of the time, broadly matching IMGT annotations. A later analysis reported that several top co-occurrence clusters appeared linked to parvovirus B19, influenza, CMV and Epstein-Barr virus. The cohort was sequenced for TCR beta chains only, and without alpha or paired-chain data the features that could be detected were limited. A cluster of highly shared sequence variants was judged likely to represent a technical artifact of the sequencing pipeline. Specific HLA alleles were associated with 15,000 to 20,000 TCR beta sequences at a false discovery rate of 0.05 in a later analysis. Presence/absence analyses assumed roughly uniform sequencing depth across donors, an assumption that may not hold. According to a later genetic analysis, donors in an Asian-associated ancestry cluster had fewer N-insertions in productive TCRs than the approximately 700-donor mean. For the cohort, immune exposure information was limited to CMV serostatus. A further reported finding was that TCR beta sequences accurately predicted the HLA-A and HLA-B alleles for most subjects in the first cohort. HLA typing was unavailable for some donors at each locus, so association tests used only the typed subset. According to a later analysis, TCR association rates differed among HLA loci, with DRB1 alleles showing the most associated TCRs and HLA-C alleles showing the fewest. Across donors, most TCR sequences were observed very rarely, whereas some public TCRs were present in many individuals. In a later analysis, HLA-associated TCR beta chains showed more clonal expansion and lower generation probabilities than non-associated chains that were equally common. Assigning TCR associations to individual alleles was difficult when HLA alleles, especially DR and DQ, strongly co-occurred. Approximately 18 rarely observed V segments, including chromosome 9 orphons, were excluded from the earlier analysis of several hundred of the donors because counts were too low. V-gene and J-gene trimming of TCR beta chains was associated with a missense DCLRE1C variant in a later genetic analysis, and the association was replicated in an independent cohort. Some IMGT-functional V segments, including TRBV6-2 and TRBV6-3, could not be told apart with the 87-base-pair reads, so those segments were excluded. Linkage disequilibrium might explain the correlated functional status among segregating V segments, but an unknown experimental factor could not be ruled out. The study listed 150 to 200 TCR beta chains as associated with cytomegalovirus. Cytomegalovirus status was reported to be diagnosed by the classifier with high specificity and sensitivity in both the original and validation cohorts. Most CMV-associated TCR beta chains appeared to be HLA-restricted in a later analysis, and the HLA associations seemed to be driven largely by CMV exposure. It was suggested by the authors that the approach could potentially be generalized to other disease states and immunological phenotypes. In vitro tests confirmed that a few of the cytomegalovirus-associated TCR beta chains recognize cytomegalovirus antigens.

According to the germline V gene (reference sequence), CDR1 reads LNHDA and CDR2 reads SQIVND. From the cysteine up to the phenylalanine, the CDR3 has a length of 14 residues. Only the CDR3 DNA stays, 42 bases, in frame from base 1. Trimming at the junction amounts to 5 bases on V and 14 bases on J, and the germline ends lie 24 bases apart. The cohort comprised fewer than 700 healthy bone marrow donors. All cohort members were sampled while nominally healthy, although unrecorded immune exposures were likely present. The donor tested CMV seropositive and was one of the 289 seropositive cohort members. A peripheral blood sample was provided by each donor, and peripheral blood mononuclear cells were used for TCR beta sequencing. Genomic DNA was extracted from the blood cell samples with the Qiagen DNeasy Blood Extraction Kit. The library relied on the immunoSEQ multiplex PCR assay. A mixture of 60 forward primers for TCR Vbeta segments and 13 reverse primers for TCR Jbeta segments was used in the multiplex PCR. The CDR3 region of rearranged TCR beta genes was amplified from genomic DNA by a multiplex PCR assay. Amplified TCR beta libraries were sequenced as 87-base-pair reads on the Illumina HiSeq System. Regarding the original processing steps: A later analysis tallied 70 million to 100 million unique TCR beta chains across the 600 to 700 repertoires, and some 10 million of those chains were shared by two or more donors. Raw reads were error-corrected and collapsed into unique sequences with a nearest-neighbor algorithm that merged closely related sequences to remove PCR and sequencing errors. To assign V, D and J gene segments, CDR3 sequences were aligned to IMGT reference sequences. For a sequence to be retained, a match of at least six nucleotides was required to both a V gene segment and a J gene segment. Rearrangements were called productive when the CDR3 lacked stop codons and stayed in frame with V and J; all others were non-productive. CDR3 was defined according to IMGT convention as the region running from the second conserved V-encoded cysteine to the conserved J-encoded phenylalanine. The earlier analysis of about 640 of the donors excluded any sequence lacking an unambiguous match to a single V gene segment. In an earlier analysis of approximately 560 of the donors, a V segment was called functional when productive rearrangements were above 56.7%, and segregating when the standard deviation between donors exceeded 5%. A statistical classification framework was built to diagnose cytomegalovirus status from the catalog of TCR beta chain sequences. In a later analysis, V and J genes were assigned by comparing TCR nucleotide sequences against IMGT/GENE-DB human TR gene sequences. In a later analysis, CDR3 sequences and most-parsimonious VDJ recombination scenarios were assigned using the TCRdist pipeline. In a later analysis, every TCR beta chain was defined by the combination of its CDR3 amino acid sequence and its V-gene family, and reads without a unique V-gene family were dropped. A later analysis removed roughly 590 highly shared, low-generation-probability nucleotide sequences to deal with suspected cross-contamination and a sequencing artifact. In a later analysis, a clonal expansion index was calculated for each public chain from normalized within-repertoire ranks of inferred template counts. In a later analysis, generation probabilities were computed using a VDJ recombination model fitted to out-of-frame rearrangements, and the results were checked against IGoR. In a later analysis, TCR-TCR, TCR-HLA and TCR-CMV co-occurrence was scored with hypergeometric tests, and a repertoire-size bias correction was applied to TCR pairs. In a later analysis, false discovery rates were estimated by permuting HLA or CMV assignments 20 times. In a later analysis, co-occurring TCRs were grouped with DBSCAN, and TCRdist sequence similarity was added when clustering was performed within HLA-allele-positive subsets. Repertoires with fewer than 30,000 or more than 120,000 public chains, plus five repertoires with anomalous nucleotide sharing, were excluded from co-occurrence clustering. This immuneACCESS table, as held by TCRdb, lists in-frame sequences with V and J called but not all clones. Of the missing ones, under half trace to an unresolved V gene in checked studies; the others have no known cause. The V and J calls and the clone size are those of that table, but D and trimming were determined from the DNA. This sample lists roughly 150,000 clones; around 75% were detected once. Approximately 10% of the sample rests with the top ten.

The source of this sequence is a man between 18 and 35 years old in good health and CMV-seropositive. The sequenced material came from PBMCs. Recombination connected TRBV19 to TRBJ2-5; TRBD1 is a weak D gene call, 6 bases matching. In nucleotide form, the sequence is TGTGCCAGTAGTCCACAGGGTTCTAATAACCCTAGTTACTTC. It encodes CASSPQGSNNPSYF.